Here is one T cell receptor beta chain with its context. A much larger clone differs by one base, so this may be a read error. The conserved phenylalanine or tryptophan is not found at the CDR3 terminus, so this likely reflects a read error. TCRdb ran MiXCR on the reads and lists one entry per CDR3 protein. The repertoire holds under 65,000 distinct CDR3 sequences, with less than 9.5% as singletons. Germline assignment: CDR1 SQVTM and CDR2 ANQGSEA. The CDR3 covers 12 residues. The germline V and J ends were trimmed by 6 bases and 7 bases, with 15 bases remaining between them. This entry is derived from a study of patients with pleural tuberculosis.

The TCR comes from a human donor with pleural tuberculosis. The V gene is TRBV29-1, the J gene TRBJ1-2; perhaps TRBD1 as D (6 bases). The CDR3 region has the DNA TGCAGCGTACACAGTGGACAGTCTGGCTACACCCTC. Encoded protein: CSVHSGQSGYTL.